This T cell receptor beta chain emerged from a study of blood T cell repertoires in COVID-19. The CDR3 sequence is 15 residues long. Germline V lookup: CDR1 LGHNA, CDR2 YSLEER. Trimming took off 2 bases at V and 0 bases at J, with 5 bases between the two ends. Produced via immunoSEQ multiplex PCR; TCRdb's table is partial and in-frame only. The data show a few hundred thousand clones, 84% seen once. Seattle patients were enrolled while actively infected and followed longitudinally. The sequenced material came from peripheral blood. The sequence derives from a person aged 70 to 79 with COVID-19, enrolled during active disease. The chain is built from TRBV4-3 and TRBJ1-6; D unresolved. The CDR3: CASSQTDSYNSPLHF. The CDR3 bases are TGCGCCAGCAGCCAAACAGACTCCTATAATTCACCCCTCCACTTT.